The clone carrying this TCR beta chain was observed a handful of times. Its matching antigen is unknown. A second about 6 to 12 cycle PCR used barcoded and J-beta primers. Using its own MiXCR run on the 5' RACE reads, TCRdb lists one record per CDR3 protein. This table has 1.5 million to 2 million distinct CDR3 sequences, over 25% appearing once. The germline CDR1 and CDR2 sequences are SGHVS and FNYEAQ. This CDR3 has 15 residues. V was shortened by 4 bases and J by 4 bases, with 14 bases between the two germline ends. This entry is derived from a study of blood T cells in healthy people across ages. Whole-study context: When template switching was applied, about one barcoded beta molecule was captured per two T cells. Study-wide findings and caveats: It was the long-lived donors that had more naive CD4+ cells and higher diversity than aged donors. For the donors, CMV status was unknown and possibly confounded expanded clonotype changes.

The V call is TRBV7-6, the J call TRBJ1-3; D may be TRBD1 (5 bases). The sequenced sample was blood. This TCR was recovered from a woman aged 25 to 39 in good health. The CDR3 DNA reads as TGTGCCAGCAGCTATAGGAGGGGTAGAGGAAACACCATATATTTT. This codes for CASSYRRGRGNTIYF.